Each of the 21 T cell receptor beta chains below was sequenced from the same sample in a study of T cells after yellow fever vaccination. TCRdb analysed the 5' RACE reads with MiXCR anew, one entry per CDR3 protein. This sample carries more than 200,000 distinct CDR3 sequences, 3.6% of them seen once, and the ten largest clones take about 20%. The material was PBMCs, obtained 15 days after the yellow fever booster vaccination. The receptor set was obtained from a man aged 18 to 30 who received the YFV17D yellow fever vaccine.

At least ten counts were recorded for this clonotype. The chain has TRBV11-2 and TRBJ2-2, with 8 bases aligning to TRBD2. The CDR3 length is 14 residues. Germline CDR1 is SGHAT and CDR2 is FQNNGV. J gave up 3 bases and V 3 bases, and 0 bases lay outside the gene matches. DNA for the CDR3: TGTGCCAGCAGCTTCGGGGGGGACACCGGGGAGCTGTTTTTT. Translating gives CASSFGGDTGELFF.

This clonotype was found a few times. V usage is TRBV7-9 and J usage is TRBJ2-6, with D hard to call. Germline V gives CDR1 SEHNR, CDR2 FQNEAQ (reference sequence). The ends were cut back, 1 base at V and 4 bases at J, with 11 bases in the middle. CDR3 length equals 16 residues. The CDR3 DNA reads TGTGCCAGCAGCTTAGAAGGCCCGGTAGGGGCCAACGTCCTGACTTTC. Its protein product is CASSLEGPVGANVLTF.

Many counts were recorded for this clonotype. The chain uses TRBV5-1 and TRBJ2-1; a weak D match, TRBD2 (6 bases). V lost 4 bases and J lost 4, with 18 bases in between. Germline assignment: CDR1 SGHRS and CDR2 YFSETQ. The CDR3 runs to 16 residues. CDR3 protein: CASSQIPGTAYNEQFF. CDR3 coding DNA: TGCGCCAGCAGCCAGATCCCCGGGACTGCTTACAATGAGCAGTTCTTC.

The CDR3 DNA reads as TGTGCCAGCAGCTTACGGGGGGGCCGGAGGGAGCAGTACTTC. It specifies CASSLRGGRREQYF. The chain has TRBV3-1 and TRBJ2-7, with 8 nucleotides matching TRBD2. The germline CDR1 and CDR2 sequences are LGHDT and YNNKEL (reference sequence). With V trimmed by 5 bases and J by 7 bases, 10 bases remained unmatched. This CDR3 region has 14 residues.

This clonotype was seen repeatedly, ten times or more. This chain uses TRBV7-3 with TRBJ1-1; no clear D. This CDR3 has 13 amino acids. Germline CDR1 SGHTA, CDR2 FQGTGA. V lost 4 bases and J lost 1, with 7 bases in between. The CDR3, as DNA: TGTGCCAGCAGCTATTCAAGGAACACTGAAGCTTTCTTT. Translation gives CASSYSRNTEAFF.

This clonotype was seen repeatedly, ten times or more. This CDR3 reads CAWSVQGAAAFF. The CDR3 DNA reads as TGTGCCTGGAGTGTACAGGGGGCAGCAGCTTTCTTT. The V and J genes are TRBV30 and TRBJ1-1, with TRBD1 matching over 9 bases. V dropped 0 bases and J dropped 10; count of bases not matched to a gene: 3. This CDR3 is 12 amino acids long. Germline-derived CDR1 and CDR2 are GTSNPN and SVGIG (reference sequence).

The V and J genes are TRBV2 and TRBJ1-5, with D unclear. V gave up 5 bases and J gave up 7 bases, with 12 bases separating them. Germline values: CDR1 SNHLY, CDR2 FYNNEI. This CDR3 has 13 residues. The CDR3: CASSYPRWQPQHF. The CDR3 nucleotides are TGTGCCAGCAGTTATCCGCGGTGGCAGCCCCAGCATTTT.

The chain joins TRBV4-3 to TRBJ2-1; TRBD1 matches at 7 bases. J gave up 0 bases and V 5 bases, and 4 bases lay outside the gene matches. This CDR3 has 15 residues. The germline V gene encodes CDR1 LGHNA and CDR2 YSLEER. The DNA of the CDR3 is TGCGCCAGCAGCGAAGGGACAGCCTCCTACAATGAGCAGTTCTTC. It specifies CASSEGTASYNEQFF.

This clonotype has ten or more counts. The rearrangement uses TRBV27 and TRBJ1-1; no reliable D call. Per germline, CDR1 MNHEY and CDR2 SMNVEV (reference sequence). The CDR3 is made up of 12 amino acids. V lost 6 bases and J lost 1, with 6 bases in between. The CDR3 nucleotides are TGTGCCAGCAGAACGCAGAACACTGAAGCTTTCTTT. Its translation: CASRTQNTEAFF.

The rearrangement uses TRBV5-1 and TRBJ2-5, with TRBD1 as a possible D gene (6 bases). V was shortened by 1 base and J by 2 bases, with 15 bases between the two germline ends. The CDR3 has 16 amino acids. From germline, CDR1 is SGHRS and CDR2 YFSETQ. This chain's CDR3 is CASSLMGAPGQETQYF. The DNA of the CDR3 is TGCGCCAGCAGCTTGATGGGGGCTCCTGGTCAAGAGACCCAGTACTTC.

This chain uses TRBV20-1 with TRBJ1-2; D might be TRBD1 (5 bases). V was clipped by 6 bases and J by 3 bases, with 17 bases between them. Germline V gives CDR1 DFQATT, CDR2 SNEGSKA (reference sequence). The CDR3 is made up of 14 amino acids. The DNA for the CDR3 is TGCAGTGCCTACTACAGGAGGAGGGACTATGGCTACACCTTC. Protein product: CSAYYRRRDYGYTF.

The rearrangement joins TRBV13 to TRBJ2-7; D unclear. Germline CDR1 and CDR2: PRHDT and FYEKMQ (reference sequence). The CDR3 contains 13 residues. The ends were cut back, 3 bases at V and 0 bases at J, with 6 bases in the middle. CDR3 protein: CASSFHSSYEQYF. The CDR3 nucleotides are TGTGCCAGCAGCTTCCATAGCTCCTACGAGCAGTACTTC.

This clonotype was observed many times. The chain employs TRBV4-3 and TRBJ1-2; TRBD1 might be the D (6 bases). V lost 0 bases, J lost 3 bases, and 11 bases lay in between. From germline, CDR1 is LGHNA and CDR2 YSLEER. This CDR3 has 15 amino acids. The CDR3 loop reads CASSQDAQGYYGYTF. CDR3 nucleotides: TGCGCCAGCAGCCAAGATGCACAGGGATACTATGGCTACACCTTC.

This clonotype has at least ten counts. The chain uses TRBV5-1 and TRBJ2-1; 11 bases map to TRBD2. The length of the CDR3 is 15 residues. V lost 3 bases and J lost 3; bases outside the gene matches: 2. Germline-derived CDR1 and CDR2 are SGHRS and YFSETQ. The CDR3 DNA reads TGCGCCAGCAGCTCTACTAGCGGGGGCTACAATGAGCAGTTCTTC. Encoded protein: CASSSTSGGYNEQFF.

This clonotype was seen repeatedly, ten times or more. A much larger clone is a single base away; this may be a read error. V is TRBV11-2 and J is TRBJ2-1; D is ambiguous. The germline V gene has CDR1 SGHAT and CDR2 FQNNGV. V lost 1 base and J lost 5, with 3 bases in between. This CDR3 contains 12 residues. The CDR3 sequence: CASSLGDNEQFF. For the CDR3, the DNA is TGTGCCAGCAGCTTAGGGGACAATGAGCAGTTCTTC.

This clonotype was seen repeatedly, ten times or more. The chain recombines TRBV20-1 with TRBJ2-3; 7 bases map to TRBD2. This CDR3 is built from 12 residues. In germline, CDR1 is DFQATT, CDR2 SNEGSKA (reference sequence). Losses at the gene ends were 6 bases for V and 1 base for J; bases not matched to a gene: 1. CDR3 in DNA: TGCAGTGCGGGGGGGGGCACAGATACGCAGTATTTT. Its translation: CSAGGGTDTQYF.

This clonotype was seen at least ten times. This sequence joins TRBV7-3 and TRBJ2-1; D may be TRBD2 (6 bases). The CDR3 sequence is 13 residues long. Germline values: CDR1 SGHTA, CDR2 FQGTGA. V dropped 5 bases and J dropped 4 bases, with 9 bases sitting between them. The CDR3 coding sequence is TGTGCCAGCAGCCCACTAGCTTACAATGAGCAGTTCTTC. Its protein product is CASSPLAYNEQFF.

This clonotype was recorded many times. The V and J genes are TRBV10-3 and TRBJ2-5; a weak D match, TRBD1 (5 bases). Trimming took 3 bases from V and 4 from J, leaving 15 bases between them. The CDR3 loop spans 15 amino acids. Germline V gives CDR1 ENHRY, CDR2 SYGVKD. CDR3 protein: CAISEGARNRETQYF. The CDR3 region has the DNA TGTGCCATCAGTGAAGGGGCCAGAAACAGAGAGACCCAGTACTTC.

This clonotype has ten or more counts. This chain uses TRBV5-1 with TRBJ2-3; D gene ambiguous. The CDR3 is 16 amino acids. CDR1 SGHRS and CDR2 YFSETQ come from the germline V gene. V shed 2 bases and J shed 5 bases, with 18 bases lying between them. CDR3 DNA: TGCGCCAGCAGCTTCCGACCAGTGCGGTGGGGAGATACGCAGTATTTT. As protein: CASSFRPVRWGDTQYF.

This clonotype was counted ten times or more. The chain has TRBV7-2 and TRBJ2-6; D remains unclear. The germline gives CDR1 SGHTA, CDR2 FQGNSA. V was pared by 4 bases and J by 4 bases, with 11 bases between. The CDR3 is made up of 15 amino acids. The DNA of the CDR3 is TGTGCCAGCAGCTCATACCCTGACGGGGCCAACGTCCTGACTTTC. Protein sequence: CASSSYPDGANVLTF.

This chain uses TRBV15 with TRBJ2-7; D may be TRBD2 (5 bases). Looked up from germline, CDR1 is LNHNV and CDR2 is YYDKDF (reference sequence). The CDR3 is 14 amino acids. Trimming pared 0 bases from V and 7 bases from J, leaving 13 bases between. The CDR3 reads CATSRDLVSGEQYV. In DNA form, the CDR3 reads TGTGCCACCAGCAGAGATCTAGTGTCGGGAGAGCAGTACGTC.